The TCR beta chain described here comes from a study of blood T cell repertoires in COVID-19. For the study at large: Italy, Spain and the United States were the sources of the convalescent and acute COVID-19 samples.

Original handling: Counts of nucleated cells, estimated from reference gene primer amplification, were obtained. Clones were sequenced by immunoSEQ multiplex PCR, and TCRdb holds only the in-frame ones, with some missing. The D gene and trimming were derived from the DNA, and the V and J assignments and clone size from that table. The sample shows about half a million clones, 89% of them seen only once. This CDR3 spans 15 amino acids. Trimming took off 5 bases at V and 3 bases at J, with 14 bases between the two ends. Germline CDR1 and CDR2: LGHDT and YNNKEL (reference sequence). The table lists this clone with a few counts.

The chain carries TRBV3-1 (or the pseudogene TRBV3-2) and TRBJ1-3; a weak D match, TRBD1 (6 bases). The sequencing input was peripheral blood. The receptor was isolated from a man aged 18 to 30 with COVID-19, enrolled during active disease. The CDR3 DNA reads as TGTGCCAGCAGCACCCCCGGGACAATTGGAAACACCATATATTTT. It is translated as CASSTPGTIGNTIYF.